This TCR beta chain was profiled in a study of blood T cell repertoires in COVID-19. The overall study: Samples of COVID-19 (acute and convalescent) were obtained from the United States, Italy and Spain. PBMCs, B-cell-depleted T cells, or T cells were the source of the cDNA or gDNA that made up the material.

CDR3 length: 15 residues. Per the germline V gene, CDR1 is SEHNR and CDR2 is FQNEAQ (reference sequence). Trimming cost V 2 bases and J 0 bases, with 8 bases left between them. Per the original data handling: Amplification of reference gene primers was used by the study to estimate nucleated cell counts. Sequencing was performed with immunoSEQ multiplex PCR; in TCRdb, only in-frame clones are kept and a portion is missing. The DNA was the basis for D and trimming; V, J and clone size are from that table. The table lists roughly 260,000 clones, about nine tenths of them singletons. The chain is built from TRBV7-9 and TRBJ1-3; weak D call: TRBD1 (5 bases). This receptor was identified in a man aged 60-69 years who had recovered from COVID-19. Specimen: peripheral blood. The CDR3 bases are TGTGCCAGCAGCTTAACGACAGTCTCTGGAAACACCATATATTTT. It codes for CASSLTTVSGNTIYF.